These 18 T cell receptor beta chains were sequenced from one sample in a study of shared clonotypes between healthy human individuals. Sequencing was performed with immunoSEQ multiplex PCR; in TCRdb, only in-frame clones are kept and a portion is missing. The sample records 850,000 to 1,200,000 clones, 65% to 75% being singletons. The sample consisted of memory CD4+ T cells sorted from blood. Subset described: CD45RA-negative fraction. These receptors all stem from a young man in good health.

The gene calls are TRBV7-3 and TRBJ2-1; 8 bases agree with TRBD2. CDR1 SGHTA and CDR2 FQGTGA come from the germline V gene. There are 15 residues in the CDR3. Trimming took 2 bases from V and 3 from J; bases not matched to a gene: 3. Here the CDR3 DNA reads TGTGCCAGCAGCTTAGGCGGGGGGCTCTACAATGAGCAGTTCTTC. Translated, it gives CASSLGGGLYNEQFF. The full variable domain, its missing parts supplied by reference TRBV7-3 and TRBJ2-1, is GAGVSQTPSNKVTEKGKYVELRCDPISGHTALYWYRQSLGQGPEFLIYFQGTGAADDSGLPNDRFFAVRPEGSVSTLKIQRTERGDSAVYLCASSLGGGLYNEQFFGPGTRLTVL.

With regard to this clone: The sample has other DNA sequences that encode this CDR3 too. The rearrangement joins TRBV30 to TRBJ2-1; D is ambiguous. This CDR3 is built from 13 residues. From germline, CDR1 is GTSNPN and CDR2 SVGIG (reference sequence). The V and J ends lost 3 bases and 1 base respectively, with 7 bases between them. The CDR3 sequence is CAWSGSSYNEQFF. CDR3 nucleotide sequence: TGTGCCTGGAGCGGTTCTTCCTACAATGAGCAGTTCTTC.

The chain joins TRBV2 to TRBJ2-3; D unclear. Germline assignment: CDR1 SNHLY and CDR2 FYNNEI. The V and J ends lost 6 bases and 0 bases respectively, with 13 bases between them. There are 15 residues in the CDR3. DNA of the CDR3: TGTGCCAGCAGCCAGAGGTCGTCTAGCACAGATACGCAGTATTTT. It encodes CASSQRSSSTDTQYF.

As to this clone: Other DNA sequences within the sample encode an identical CDR3. V gene TRBV10-3 combines with J gene TRBJ1-3; D is possibly TRBD1 (5 bases). Germline lookup yields CDR1 ENHRY and CDR2 SYGVKD. The CDR3 totals 14 residues. The ends were cut back, 3 bases at V and 4 bases at J, with 10 bases in the middle. The CDR3 loop is CAISESGSGNTIYF. The CDR3 bases are TGTGCCATCAGTGAATCAGGGTCAGGAAACACCATATATTTT.

The chain carries TRBV11-1 and TRBJ2-2, with D tentatively TRBD1 (6 bases). From germline, CDR1 is SGHAT and CDR2 FQDESV (reference sequence). The CDR3 sequence is 14 residues long. The V end was cut by 6 bases, the J end by 8 bases, with 16 bases between. The CDR3 loop reads CASSPTGKRGELFF. CDR3 nucleotide sequence: TGTGCCAGCAGTCCTACAGGGAAAAGGGGGGAGCTGTTTTTT.

This clone has only one observation. V is TRBV5-5 and J is TRBJ2-1, with a possible D match to TRBD2 (5 bases). V gave up 0 bases and J gave up 0 bases, with 13 bases separating them. The CDR3 length is 17 residues. The germline V gene encodes CDR1 SGHKS and CDR2 YYEKEE (reference sequence). CDR3 nucleotide sequence: TGTGCCAGCAGCTTGGCCCTTGGAGGAAGCTCCTACAATGAGCAGTTCTTC. Its protein product is CASSLALGGSSYNEQFF.

The rearrangement links TRBV7-2 to TRBJ1-5, with D perhaps matching TRBD1 (5 bases). The CDR3 consists of 17 residues. Germline V gene lookup returns CDR1 SGHTA and CDR2 FQGNSA. With 1 base removed from V and 1 base from J, the gap between germline ends came to 14 bases. The CDR3: CASSLVSGLASNQPQHF. CDR3 sequence (DNA): TGTGCCAGCAGCTTAGTTTCGGGGCTGGCGAGCAATCAGCCCCAGCATTTT.

The chain is built from TRBV5-1 and TRBJ2-3, with D possibly being TRBD1 (5 bases). Trimming stripped 0 bases from V and 6 bases from J, with 14 bases between. Germline lookup yields CDR1 SGHRS and CDR2 YFSETQ. The CDR3 is 15 residues long. CDR3 sequence reads: CASSLEGNPHDTQYF. CDR3 DNA: TGCGCCAGCAGCTTGGAGGGGAATCCCCACGATACGCAGTATTTT.

J is TRBJ1-6 and V is TRBV11-2; D is unclear. Germline V gene sequence: CDR1 SGHAT, CDR2 FQNNGV. V was cut by 4 bases and J by 7 bases, with 11 bases left in between. CDR3 size: 14 residues. The CDR3 bases are TGTGCCAGCAGCTCTGACGGAGGGAATTCACCCCTCCACTTT. This gives the protein CASSSDGGNSPLHF.

The sample holds a few counts of this clone. This sequence joins TRBV5-4 and TRBJ2-7; 9 bases fit TRBD2. The CDR3 is 15 residues long. CDR1 and CDR2 (germline): SGHNT, YYREEE (reference sequence). V lost 4 bases and J lost 6; bases outside the gene matches: 11. In nucleotides, the CDR3 is TGTGCCAGCAGCCCCTCCAGCGGGAGGATGAGCGAGCAGTACTTC. It translates to CASSPSSGRMSEQYF. The entire variable domain, with the rest obtained from reference TRBV5-4 and TRBJ2-7, is as follows: ETGVTQSPTHLIKTRGQQVTLRCSSQSGHNTVSWYQQALGQGPQFIFQYYREEENGRGNFPPRFSGLQFPNYSSELNVNALELDDSALYLCASSPSSGRMSEQYFGPGTRLTVT.

This chain connects TRBV27 to TRBJ2-7; the D is unclear. V was clipped by 5 bases and J by 5 bases, with 13 bases between them. CDR1 MNHEY and CDR2 SMNVEV come from the germline V gene (reference sequence). The CDR3 spans 13 residues. The CDR3 protein is CASSLPPFHEQYF. The CDR3 nucleotides read TGTGCCAGCAGTCTCCCCCCGTTCCACGAGCAGTACTTC.

V gene TRBV7-9 combines with J gene TRBJ2-2; D ambiguous. The germline CDR1 and CDR2 sequences are SEHNR and FQNEAQ (reference sequence). Trimming stripped 6 bases from V and 0 bases from J, with 11 bases between. The CDR3 consists of 15 residues. CDR3 in DNA: TGTGCCAGCAGACGTTTCGAGACGAACACCGGGGAGCTGTTTTTT. The encoded protein is CASRRFETNTGELFF.

The chain carries TRBV11-2 and TRBJ1-2; TRBD1 is a possible D gene (5 bases). CDR3 length: 13 amino acids. Germline values: CDR1 SGHAT, CDR2 FQNNGV. Between the trimmed V and J ends, which lost 5 bases and 4 bases, there was a span of 11 bases. The CDR3 is CASSRYGGYGYTF. The CDR3 DNA follows: TGTGCCAGCAGCCGGTACGGGGGCTATGGCTACACCTTC.

This clone appeared a few times. V usage is TRBV2 and J usage is TRBJ1-5; maybe TRBD1 (5 bases). Trimming removed 7 bases from V and 0 bases from J, with 13 bases in between. This CDR3 contains 15 residues. Germline CDR1 reads SNHLY; CDR2 reads FYNNEI. The DNA for the CDR3 is TGTGCCAGCAATAGGGACGGCAATAGCAATCAGCCCCAGCATTTT. It is translated as CASNRDGNSNQPQHF.

V gene TRBV6-1 combines with J gene TRBJ1-1; D uncertain. Germline values: CDR1 MNHNS, CDR2 SASEGT. With 8 bases removed from V and 0 bases from J, the gap between germline ends came to 10 bases. There are 13 residues in the CDR3. CDR3 nucleotide sequence: TGTGCCAGCGGACCCAAGATGAACACTGAAGCTTTCTTT. Its protein is CASGPKMNTEAFF.

This clone has a single count. V is TRBV5-5 and J is TRBJ2-3; D is unclear. The ends were cut back, 2 bases at V and 0 bases at J, with 16 bases in the middle. Germline V CDR1 and CDR2: SGHKS, YYEKEE (reference sequence). This CDR3 is 17 amino acids long. The CDR3 DNA sequence: TGTGCCAGCAGCTTTCAGCTTTTCGATTTTAGCACAGATACGCAGTATTTT. Translation: CASSFQLFDFSTDTQYF.

The chain links TRBV4-1 to TRBJ1-2; D might be TRBD1 (5 bases). V lost 1 base to trimming and J lost 4 bases, with 10 bases between them. The CDR3 spans 14 residues. CDR1 and CDR2 from the germline V gene are MGHRA and YSYEKL. The CDR3 bases are TGCGCCAGCAGCCAAGCCGGGACTACCTATGGCTACACCTTC. Translation gives CASSQAGTTYGYTF.

The chain combines TRBV30 with TRBJ1-6; D may be TRBD1 (5 bases). The CDR3 length is 15 residues. Germline V gene lookup returns CDR1 GTSNPN and CDR2 SVGIG (reference sequence). Trimming removed 3 bases at V and 7 bases at J, with 16 bases between. DNA for the CDR3: TGTGCCTGGAGGCAAGATAGGGGACCAAATTCACCCCTCCACTTT. Amino acids: CAWRQDRGPNSPLHF. Full variable domain (remainder filled in from reference TRBV30 and TRBJ1-6): SQTIHQWPATLVQPVGSPLSLECTVEGTSNPNLYWYRQAAGRGLQLLFYSVGIGQISSEVPQNLSASRPQDRQFILSSKKLLLSDSGFYLCAWRQDRGPNSPLHFGNGTRLTVT.